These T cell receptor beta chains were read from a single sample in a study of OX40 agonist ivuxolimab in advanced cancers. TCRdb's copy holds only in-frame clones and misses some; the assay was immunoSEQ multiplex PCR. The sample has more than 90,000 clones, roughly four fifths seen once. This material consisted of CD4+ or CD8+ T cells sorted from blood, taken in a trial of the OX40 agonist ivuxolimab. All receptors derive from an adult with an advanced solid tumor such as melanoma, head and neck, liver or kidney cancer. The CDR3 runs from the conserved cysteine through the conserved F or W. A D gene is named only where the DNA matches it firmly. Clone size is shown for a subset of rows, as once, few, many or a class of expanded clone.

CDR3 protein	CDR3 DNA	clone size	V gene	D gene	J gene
CASSPGHLNTEAFF	TGTGCCAGCAGTCCGGGACATTTGAACACTGAAGCTTTCTTT	.	TRBV7-9	.	TRBJ1-1
CASGENEQFF	TGTGCCAGCGGGGAAAATGAGCAGTTCTTC	.	TRBV18	.	TRBJ2-1
CASSGRTGELFF	TGTGCCAGCAGCGGGAGGACCGGGGAGCTGTTTTTT	once	TRBV6-1	TRBD2	TRBJ2-2
CASSPLQTGTYEQYF	TGTGCCAGTAGTCCGCTTCAGACAGGCACCTACGAGCAGTACTTC	.	TRBV19	.	TRBJ2-7
CASSLQGNNQPQHF	TGTGCCAGCAGTTTACAAGGGAACAATCAGCCCCAGCATTTT	.	TRBV27	.	TRBJ1-5
CRAYGQYF	TGCAGGGCTTACGGGCAGTACTTC	few	TRBV20-1	.	TRBJ2-7
CASSYAGGPGELFF	TGTGCCAGCAGTTACGCAGGGGGCCCCGGGGAGCTGTTTTTT	.	TRBV6-6	TRBD1	TRBJ2-2
CASSSLGGSGVYEQYF	TGCGCCAGCAGCTCCCTGGGTGGTAGCGGGGTTTACGAGCAGTACTTC	.	TRBV5-1	TRBD2	TRBJ2-7
CASSTGQGQGNEQFF	TGCGCCAGCAGCACGGGACAGGGGCAAGGGAATGAGCAGTTCTTC	.	TRBV5-1	TRBD1	TRBJ2-1
CASSLQWVAETYNEQFF	TGTGCCAGCAGCTTGCAGTGGGTAGCGGAGACCTACAATGAGCAGTTCTTC	.	TRBV11-2	.	TRBJ2-1
CASSPLIGLARTEAFF	TGTGCCAGTAGTCCCTTGATCGGGCTCGCGCGGACTGAAGCTTTCTTT	.	TRBV19	.	TRBJ1-1
CAISGANTGELFF	TGTGCCATAAGTGGAGCGAACACCGGGGAGCTGTTTTTT	.	TRBV10-3	.	TRBJ2-2
CASHDPVAGGTDTQYF	TGTGCCAGCCACGACCCGGTAGCGGGGGGCACAGATACGCAGTATTTT	.	TRBV25-1	TRBD2	TRBJ2-3
CASSPAGAHTGELFF	TGTGCCAGCAGCCCCGCGGGGGCCCACACCGGGGAGCTGTTTTTT	.	TRBV7-9	.	TRBJ2-2
CASSAEGVDSYNEQFF	TGTGCCAGCAGCGCGGAGGGCGTCGACTCCTACAATGAGCAGTTCTTC	.	TRBV5-6	.	TRBJ2-1
CASSLRSVGDAEAFF	TGTGCCAGCAGCCTACGCTCCGTTGGGGACGCTGAAGCTTTCTTT	.	TRBV7-2	.	TRBJ1-1
CASSFRGLNTEAFF	TGTGCCAGCAGTTTTCGCGGTTTGAACACTGAAGCTTTCTTT	.	TRBV27	.	TRBJ1-1
CASRRGIGEQYF	TGTGCCAGCAGAAGGGGGATCGGCGAGCAGTACTTC	.	TRBV7-2	.	TRBJ2-7
CASSAAGPYEQYF	TGTGCCAGCAGCGCCGCGGGACCCTACGAGCAGTACTTC	.	TRBV7-6	.	TRBJ2-7
CASSLGGIAYEQYF	TGTGCCAGCAGTTTGGGCGGGATCGCCTACGAGCAGTACTTC	.	TRBV27	.	TRBJ2-7
CASSASGTDTQYF	TGTGCCAGCAGTGCCTCAGGCACAGATACGCAGTATTTT	.	TRBV25-1	.	TRBJ2-3
CASSPQQGNTEAFF	TGTGCCAGTAGTCCGCAACAGGGAAACACTGAAGCTTTCTTT	.	TRBV19	.	TRBJ1-1
CASSQDQTGGGGYTF	TGCGCCAGCAGCCAAGATCAGACAGGGGGCGGCGGCTACACCTTC	once	TRBV4-1	TRBD1	TRBJ1-2
CASSLGGSVSNQPQHF	TGTGCCAGCAGCTTAGGGGGATCAGTTAGCAATCAGCCCCAGCATTTT	.	TRBV7-2	.	TRBJ1-5
CASSVEGDLNTGELFF	TGTGCCAGCAGCGTAGAAGGGGACCTTAACACCGGGGAGCTGTTTTTT	.	TRBV9	.	TRBJ2-2
CASSLFQEGTDTQYF	TGTGCCAGCAGCTTGTTTCAGGAAGGCACAGATACGCAGTATTTT	.	TRBV5-6	.	TRBJ2-3
CSVGGGGVYGYTF	TGCAGCGTTGGCGGGGGCGGGGTCTATGGCTACACCTTC	.	TRBV29-1	.	TRBJ1-2
CASSFTGEGTEAFF	TGTGCCAGCAGCTTTACAGGGGAGGGCACTGAAGCTTTCTTT	.	TRBV11-2	TRBD1	TRBJ1-1
CASSVGTSGRVYEQYF	TGTGCCAGCAGCGTAGGGACTAGCGGGAGAGTCTACGAGCAGTACTTC	.	TRBV9	TRBD2	TRBJ2-7
CASTDHGGRGSQYF	TGTGCCAGCACCGACCACGGGGGGCGTGGGTCCCAGTACTTC	.	TRBV6-5	.	TRBJ2-5
CASSIEAGRWVEQYF	TGTGCCAGTAGTATTGAAGCCGGGCGTTGGGTCGAGCAGTACTTC	.	TRBV19	.	TRBJ2-7
CASSDGRGSGANVLTF	TGTGCCAGCAGTGACGGCAGGGGATCTGGGGCCAACGTCCTGACTTTC	few	TRBV2	.	TRBJ2-6
CAISLSTSGQETQYF	TGTGCCATCAGCCTATCGACTAGCGGGCAAGAGACCCAGTACTTC	.	TRBV10-3	TRBD2	TRBJ2-5
CVTSGTSGGARDTQYF	TGTGTCACCAGCGGGACTAGCGGGGGGGCCAGAGATACGCAGTATTTT	.	TRBV15	TRBD2	TRBJ2-3
CASSGTGTPGNTIYF	TGTGCCAGCAGCGGGACAGGGACCCCTGGAAACACCATATATTTT	.	TRBV5-6	TRBD1	TRBJ1-3
CASSDNRGGYTF	TGTGCCAGCAGTGACAACCGGGGAGGCTACACCTTC	.	TRBV6-4	.	TRBJ1-2
CASNEGSSNQPQHF	TGTGCCAGCAATGAGGGATCGAGCAATCAGCCCCAGCATTTT	.	TRBV9	.	TRBJ1-5
CASSLARGEQYF	TGTGCCAGCAGCTTAGCGAGGGGGGAGCAGTACTTC	.	TRBV7-2	.	TRBJ2-7
CASSAGLAGPTGELFF	TGTGCCAGCAGCGCCGGACTAGCGGGACCCACCGGGGAGCTGTTTTTT	few	TRBV7-9	TRBD2	TRBJ2-2
CASSFGRGPLLTEKLFF	TGCGCCAGCAGCTTTGGCAGGGGGCCCCTCCTTACCGAAAAACTGTTTTTT	few	TRBV5-1	TRBD1	TRBJ1-4
CACYPGQGYYGYTF	TGTGCCTGTTATCCGGGACAGGGATACTATGGCTACACCTTC	.	TRBV30	TRBD1	TRBJ1-2
CASSPWPINTGELFF	TGTGCCAGTAGTCCCTGGCCCATTAACACCGGGGAGCTGTTTTTT	.	TRBV19	.	TRBJ2-2
CASSLYAGGDTQYF	TGTGCCAGCAGCTTATACGCGGGAGGGGATACGCAGTATTTT	.	TRBV11-2	TRBD2	TRBJ2-3
CASSDWSRGDEQYF	TGTGCCAGCAGTGATTGGAGCCGGGGGGACGAGCAGTACTTC	.	TRBV2	TRBD2	TRBJ2-7
CSGRDSTYEQYF	TGCAGCGGCCGGGACTCAACCTACGAGCAGTACTTC	few	TRBV29-1	.	TRBJ2-7
CASSPGQGALGCTF	TGTGCCAGCAGCCCGGGACAGGGGGCGTTAGGCTGCACCTTC	.	TRBV7-9	TRBD1	TRBJ1-2
CASRGRGRGYEQYF	TGTGCCAGCAGAGGCAGGGGGCGCGGCTACGAGCAGTACTTC	.	TRBV6-1	TRBD1	TRBJ2-7
CASSSLYGQSNNEQFF	TGTGCCAGCAGCTCTTTATACGGACAATCGAACAATGAGCAGTTCTTC	.	TRBV7-8	.	TRBJ2-1
CASSLWGFTDTQYF	TGCGCCAGCAGCTTGTGGGGTTTCACAGATACGCAGTATTTT	.	TRBV5-1	.	TRBJ2-3
CASSPLTGETQYF	TGTGCCAGCAGCCCCTTAACCGGAGAGACCCAGTACTTC	few	TRBV6-5	.	TRBJ2-5
CASSPSGPAGEQYF	TGTGCCAGCAGCCCGTCCGGGCCGGCGGGCGAGCAGTACTTC	.	TRBV14	.	TRBJ2-7
CASSRLTGTANYGYTF	TGTGCCAGCAGCCGGCTTACAGGGACGGCTAACTATGGCTACACCTTC	.	TRBV13	.	TRBJ1-2
CASHRQGHQPQHF	TGTGCCTCGCACCGACAGGGGCATCAGCCCCAGCATTTT	.	TRBV6-6	TRBD1	TRBJ1-5
CASSLTDMRANSPLHF	TGTGCCAGCAGCCTAACAGACATGCGGGCCAATTCACCCCTCCACTTT	.	TRBV7-2	.	TRBJ1-6